The source of this T cell receptor (beta chain) is a study of regulatory T cells in long-lasting Graves disease. Overall study findings and caveats: Small numbers of samples may have cut accuracy. TRBV28, TRBJ1-2 and TRBJ2-5 were favored in persistent disease. The study found persistent patients shared more public clonotypes (around 2,500) than new patients (about 990).

Remarks on this clonotype: The antigen is undetermined.

CDR1 and CDR2 (germline): SGHNT, YENEEA. This CDR3 region has 15 residues. The V and J ends lost 5 bases and 2 bases, in that order; junction bases with no gene match: 5. In building TCR beta libraries, iRepertoire HTBI primers were used together with Arm-PCR of CDR3 regions. In the original analysis: The samples yielded 55 to 75 TRBV and roughly 15 TRBJ segments. MiXCR was run by TCRdb on the multiplex PCR reads, yielding one entry per CDR3 protein. Clone size and V and J calls follow TCRdb, not the original study. Altogether hundreds of thousands of distinct CDR3 sequences are present, about 20% being singletons, with the ten largest covering 7% to 10%. The time point is: persistent/refractory GD, antithyroid drugs over 5 years with positive TRAb. After RNA was extracted from PBMCs, the TCR library was made from it.

The receptor was derived from a female donor with Graves disease. V gene TRBV11-3 combines with J gene TRBJ2-2, with 7 bases that match TRBD1. Specimen: peripheral blood mononuclear cells (PBMCs), collected when the disease was refractory, from a patient treated with antithyroid drugs. The CDR3 nucleotides read TGTGCCAGCAGCCCTCGGGACAGAAACACCGGGGAGCTGTTTTTT. As protein: CASSPRDRNTGELFF.